What follows is one TCR beta chain and its context. What it recognizes is unknown. CDR3 length: 17 amino acids. Trimming took 3 bases from V and 4 from J, leaving 20 bases between them. Germline V gene data show CDR1 as WNHNN and CDR2 as SYGVQD (reference sequence). This specimen comes from a study of T-cell reconstitution after alpha-beta-depleted transplantation in children. Points from the study as a whole: Reported findings indicate that, about two months after transplant, alpha-beta T cells came from several hundred expanded clones, which were derived from non-depleted graft cells. Counts and diversity of T cells one year after transplant came mostly from newly produced T cells.

Unique molecular identifiers were incorporated when the TCRbeta library was constructed. TCRdb fed the PCR reads into MiXCR, producing one record per CDR3 protein. The sample comprises more than 200,000 distinct CDR3 sequences, about 24% of which are singletons, and more than 4.5% rests with the top ten. The origin of this receptor is a female patient aged 2-10 years who had a stem cell transplant for congenital amegakaryocytic thrombocytopenia, so the T cells may come from the graft donor. J is TRBJ2-3 and V is TRBV10-1; D might be TRBD1 (6 bases). The sequencing used PBMCs, mostly from graft donor cells, collected 360 days after TCRalphabeta/CD19-depleted stem cell transplant. The CDR3 nucleotides read TGCGCCAGCAGTGATAAGGACAGCGGCGTGACCCCAGATACGCAGTATTTT. It is translated as CASSDKDSGVTPDTQYF.